Each of the 32 T cell receptor beta chains below was sequenced from the same sample in a study of radiation and T cells in renal cell carcinoma. Clones were read by immunoSEQ multiplex PCR, and TCRdb kept only the in-frame ones, dropping some. Among some 130,000 clones, about 81% were seen once, and the ten largest hold 1.5% to 2%. Time point defined: blood 2 weeks post-SBRT. Treatment meaning: 15 Gy SBRT to primary tumor, nephrectomy 4 weeks later. The specimen comprised blood, sampled from a patient whose treatment included radiotherapy and nephrectomy. The origin of the receptors is a woman aged 55-69 years with renal cell carcinoma.

This clone has a single count. V usage is TRBV28 and J usage is TRBJ1-1; D is uncertain. Per germline, CDR1 MDHEN and CDR2 SYDVKM. This CDR3 region has 13 residues. V gave up 10 bases and J gave up 0 bases, with 12 bases separating them. The CDR3 is CATSTAVNTEAFF. For the CDR3, the DNA is TGTGCCACCTCGACCGCGGTGAACACTGAAGCTTTCTTT. The variable domain in full, with the rest retrieved from reference TRBV28 and TRBJ1-1, is DVKVTQSSRYLVKRTGEKVFLECVQDMDHENMFWYRQDPGLGLRLIYFSYDVKMKEKGDIPEGYSVSREKKERFSLILESASTNQTSMYLCATSTAVNTEAFFGQGTRLTVV.

The chain carries TRBV4-2 and TRBJ2-7, with 16 bases aligning to TRBD2. This CDR3 has 16 amino acids. Germline V gene data show CDR1 as LGHNA and CDR2 as YNFKEQ. With 4 bases clipped from V and 2 bases from J, the junction kept 2 bases outside the gene matches. The DNA of the CDR3 is TGTGCCAGCAGCCCGGGACTAGCGGGGGGGCCCTACGAGCAGTACTTC. Protein: CASSPGLAGGPYEQYF.

The V and J genes are TRBV9 and TRBJ1-2, with D possibly matching TRBD1 (5 bases). CDR1 SGDLS and CDR2 YYNGEE come from the germline V gene. This CDR3 comprises 11 residues. Trimming cost V 3 bases and J 5 bases, with 5 bases left between them. As DNA, the CDR3 is TGTGCCAGCAGCGAGGGGTATGGCTACACCTTC. The encoded protein is CASSEGYGYTF.

This clone has just one count. The V gene is TRBV10-3, the J gene TRBJ2-1; D tentatively reads TRBD1 or TRBD2 (5 bases each). The CDR3 extends over 16 amino acids. Germline CDR1 reads ENHRY; CDR2 reads SYGVKD. Trimming stripped 3 bases from V and 3 bases from J, with 15 bases between. The chain's CDR3 is CAISDMGEIFYNEQFF. CDR3 in DNA: TGTGCCATCAGTGATATGGGGGAGATTTTCTACAATGAGCAGTTCTTC.

The sample holds a few counts of this clone. V is TRBV6-6 and J is TRBJ1-5, with a weak D call TRBD1 (5 bases). The CDR3 consists of 13 residues. Germline CDR1 reads MNHNY; CDR2 reads SVGAGI (reference sequence). V was clipped by 2 bases and J by 7 bases, with 9 bases between them. The chain's CDR3 is CASSYGNRQPQHF. DNA for the CDR3: TGTGCCAGCAGTTACGGAAACAGGCAGCCCCAGCATTTT.

This clone appeared a single time. The V gene is TRBV27, the J gene TRBJ2-5, with 8 bases that match TRBD1. The CDR3 spans 17 residues. With 1 base clipped from V and 3 bases from J, the junction kept 10 bases outside the gene matches. Germline V CDR1 and CDR2: MNHEY, SMNVEV (reference sequence). The CDR3 DNA is TGTGCCAGCAGTTTATACCGCATGGACAGGGAGAAAGAGACCCAGTACTTC. Translated, it gives CASSLYRMDREKETQYF.

This chain joins TRBV28 and TRBJ1-4; D is uncertain. In germline, CDR1 is MDHEN, CDR2 SYDVKM. The germline V and J ends were trimmed by 5 bases and 4 bases, with 5 bases remaining between them. The CDR3 is made up of 12 amino acids. The DNA for the CDR3 is TGTGCCAGCAGTCGGGGTAATGAAAAACTGTTTTTT. Its protein is CASSRGNEKLFF.

The rearrangement uses TRBV5-4 and TRBJ2-1, with TRBD1 identical over 9 bases. The V gene end was trimmed by 3 bases and the J gene end by 5 bases; junction bases not matched to a gene: 6. The length of the CDR3 is 15 residues. CDR1 and CDR2 (germline): SGHNT, YYREEE (reference sequence). The CDR3 here is CASSWGQGVHNEQFF. CDR3 DNA sequence: TGTGCCAGCAGCTGGGGACAGGGAGTTCACAATGAGCAGTTCTTC.

The gene calls are TRBV7-9 and TRBJ1-1, with a weak D call TRBD1 (5 bases). V gave up 8 bases and J gave up 11 bases, with 18 bases separating them. The germline gives CDR1 SEHNR, CDR2 FQNEAQ (reference sequence). CDR3 size: 12 residues. CDR3 DNA: TGTGCCAGCGAGATCGGGGCCTCTATGGCTTTCTTT. Translated: CASEIGASMAFF.

The chain joins TRBV29-1 to TRBJ1-1; 8 positions agree with TRBD1. V gave up 7 bases and J gave up 6 bases; unmatched junction bases: 4. Per germline, CDR1 SQVTM and CDR2 ANQGSEA. This CDR3 comprises 11 residues. The CDR3 sequence is CSGRGLAEAFF. The CDR3 DNA reads TGCAGCGGCAGGGGGCTCGCTGAAGCTTTCTTT.

Only a few counts were recorded for this clone. The chain uses TRBV30 and TRBJ1-4, with TRBD1 as a possible D gene (5 bases). This CDR3 has 17 residues. CDR1 is GTSNPN and CDR2 is SVGIG in the germline V gene (reference sequence). Trimming removed 0 bases from V and 0 bases from J, with 14 bases in between. The CDR3 here is CAWSVLSRDATNEKLFF. The CDR3 DNA reads as TGTGCCTGGAGTGTATTATCCAGGGATGCAACTAATGAAAAACTGTTTTTT.

The chain couples TRBV28 to TRBJ2-1, with D tentatively TRBD2 (6 bases). Germline CDR1 and CDR2: MDHEN and SYDVKM. V was trimmed by 5 bases and J by 4 bases, leaving 12 bases between them. This CDR3 is built from 14 residues. Here the CDR3 DNA reads TGTGCCAGCAGTCGCCCCCGGGGGTACAATGAGCAGTTCTTC. It yields the protein CASSRPRGYNEQFF.

CDR3 amino acids: CASSLSQVSGNTIYF. The CDR3 DNA is TGTGCCAGCAGCCTTTCCCAAGTCTCTGGAAACACCATATATTTT. The chain carries TRBV11-2 and TRBJ1-3; D not resolved. The ends were cut back, 5 bases at V and 0 bases at J, with 11 bases in the middle. The CDR3 extends over 15 amino acids. Germline V CDR1 and CDR2: SGHAT, FQNNGV.

With regard to this clone: Other DNA sequences in this specimen translate into the identical CDR3. J is TRBJ2-1 and V is TRBV5-6; D may be TRBD2 (6 bases). V gave up 2 bases and J gave up 5 bases, with 8 bases separating them. Germline CDR1 is SGHDT and CDR2 is YYEEEE. The CDR3 totals 13 residues. CDR3 nucleotides: TGTGCCAGCAGCTTAGGAGGGGACAATGAGCAGTTCTTC. It codes for CASSLGGDNEQFF.

This chain uses TRBV7-9 with TRBJ1-1, with TRBD1 as a possible D gene (6 bases). This CDR3 spans 14 amino acids. Looked up from germline, CDR1 is SEHNR and CDR2 is FQNEAQ (reference sequence). The germline V and J ends were trimmed by 7 bases and 1 base, with 13 bases remaining between them. CDR3 loop: CASTGTGANTEAFF. The CDR3 bases are TGTGCCAGCACTGGGACGGGGGCGAACACTGAAGCTTTCTTT.

This chain joins TRBV7-3 and TRBJ1-1; 7 bases are shared with TRBD1. Unmatched junction bases numbered 6, after V lost 6 bases and J lost 5 bases. This CDR3 spans 13 amino acids. From germline, CDR1 is SGHTA and CDR2 FQGTGA. The CDR3 protein is CASSQGVRTEAFF. Written as DNA, the CDR3 is TGTGCCAGCAGTCAGGGGGTGCGGACTGAAGCTTTCTTT.

The chain is built from TRBV5-4 and TRBJ2-2; tentatively, D is TRBD2 (6 bases). CDR1 is SGHNT and CDR2 is YYREEE in the germline V gene (reference sequence). This CDR3 is built from 13 residues. The V and J ends lost 5 bases and 6 bases respectively, with 11 bases between them. The CDR3 loop is CASRRSGAGELFF. CDR3 sequence (DNA): TGTGCCAGCAGACGGTCGGGGGCCGGGGAGCTGTTTTTT.

The chain is built from TRBV5-1 and TRBJ2-1; TRBD2 matches 11 bases. V lost 0 bases and J lost 8; bases outside the gene matches: 10. Germline V gene data show CDR1 as SGHRS and CDR2 as YFSETQ. CDR3 length: 17 residues. The CDR3 nucleotides are TGCGCCAGCAGCTTGGGTAGCGGGAGGGCCATAGTCGATGAGCAGTTCTTC. The encoded protein is CASSLGSGRAIVDEQFF.

The CDR3 region is CARGQGCRQPQHF. The CDR3 region has the DNA TGTGCCAGGGGTCAGGGGTGCCGTCAGCCCCAGCATTTT. This rearrangement joins TRBV19 to TRBJ1-5; a possible D gene is TRBD1 (6 bases). Between the trimmed V and J ends, which lost 9 bases and 6 bases, there was a span of 15 bases. The germline CDR1 and CDR2 sequences are LNHDA and SQIVND (reference sequence). CDR3 length equals 13 residues.

The chain employs TRBV28 and TRBJ2-2; D uncertain. The germline V gene has CDR1 MDHEN and CDR2 SYDVKM. This CDR3 region has 15 residues. V gave up 4 bases and J gave up 5 bases, with 14 bases separating them. DNA of the CDR3: TGTGCCAGCAGTTCCGACGGGCCTAGGACCGGGGAGCTGTTTTTT. Protein sequence: CASSSDGPRTGELFF. The variable domain in full, with the rest retrieved from reference TRBV28 and TRBJ2-2, is DVKVTQSSRYLVKRTGEKVFLECVQDMDHENMFWYRQDPGLGLRLIYFSYDVKMKEKGDIPEGYSVSREKKERFSLILESASTNQTSMYLCASSSDGPRTGELFFGEGSRLTVL.

This clone was seen a single time. The genes are TRBV19 and TRBJ1-1; no clear D. Trimming removed 7 bases from V and 3 bases from J, with 24 bases in between. CDR3 length: 17 residues. CDR1 and CDR2 (germline): LNHDA, SQIVND (reference sequence). The CDR3 nucleotides read TGTGCCAGTACGATAGGGAGAGGGAGGGAGGACGACACTGAAGCTTTCTTT. The encoded protein is CASTIGRGREDDTEAFF.

This clone showed up just a few times. The J gene is TRBJ1-3, the V gene TRBV5-1, with unresolved D. V lost 0 bases to trimming and J lost 4 bases, with 8 bases between them. CDR3 length equals 14 residues. CDR1 and CDR2 from the germline V gene are SGHRS and YFSETQ. CDR3 nucleotides: TGCGCCAGCAGCTTGGTGGGGTACGGAAACACCATATATTTT. Protein: CASSLVGYGNTIYF.

The chain combines TRBV20-1 with TRBJ1-1, with D uncertain. The CDR3 contains 11 residues. V dropped 5 bases and J dropped 7 bases, with 11 bases sitting between them. Per germline, CDR1 DFQATT and CDR2 SNEGSKA (reference sequence). The CDR3 is CSALLDIEAFF. CDR3 in DNA: TGCAGTGCTCTACTCGACATTGAAGCTTTCTTT.

This clone showed up just once. The chain uses TRBV2 and TRBJ2-3; the D gene is possibly TRBD1 (5 bases). Trimming stripped 6 bases from V and 2 bases from J, with 9 bases between. The CDR3 is 13 amino acids. Germline values: CDR1 SNHLY, CDR2 FYNNEI. The CDR3 region has the DNA TGTGCCAGCAGCCAGGGTCCCACAGATACGCAGTATTTT. Protein: CASSQGPTDTQYF.

The V gene is TRBV5-1, the J gene TRBJ1-3, with D maybe TRBD1 (6 bases). Germline CDR1 is SGHRS and CDR2 is YFSETQ. V gave up 4 bases and J gave up 0 bases, with 17 bases separating them. CDR3 length: 17 residues. The CDR3, as DNA: TGCGCCAGCAGCCCCGGGGGCGGCCCTTCCTCTGGAAACACCATATATTTT. It specifies CASSPGGGPSSGNTIYF.

The chain combines TRBV6-1 with TRBJ2-7; 7 bases agree with TRBD1. The CDR3 has 16 residues. Unmatched junction bases numbered 9, after V lost 1 base and J lost 3 bases. Germline-derived CDR1 and CDR2 are MNHNS and SASEGT. The CDR3 sequence is CASSEGPTGSLYEQYF. CDR3 DNA sequence: TGTGCCAGCAGTGAAGGACCGACAGGGTCACTCTACGAGCAGTACTTC.

The CDR3 nucleotides are TGTGCCAGCAGTTACTCTTATCCCCCGGAAGGGGAGACCCAGTACTTC. Amino acid sequence: CASSYSYPPEGETQYF. The chain has TRBV6-5 and TRBJ2-5, with D unclear. V was trimmed by 0 bases and J by 5 bases, leaving 16 bases between them. The CDR3 length is 16 residues. CDR1 is MNHEY and CDR2 is SVGAGI in the germline V gene.

The chain employs TRBV28 and TRBJ2-2; 7 bases fit TRBD2. CDR3 length: 11 residues. Germline CDR1 MDHEN, CDR2 SYDVKM. Losses at the gene ends were 8 bases for V and 6 bases for J; bases not matched to a gene: 0. CDR3 in amino acids: CASGGAGELFF. The DNA of the CDR3 is TGTGCCAGCGGGGGGGCCGGGGAGCTGTTTTTT.

The chain links TRBV5-1 to TRBJ1-2; 7 bases are a match to TRBD1. V was clipped by 3 bases and J by 2 bases; unmatched bases: 4. This CDR3 contains 14 residues. Germline V gene data show CDR1 as SGHRS and CDR2 as YFSETQ. The CDR3 DNA is TGCGCCAGCAGCTCGATGGGACAGAACTATGGCTACACCTTC. The encoded protein is CASSSMGQNYGYTF.

This chain connects TRBV6-6 to TRBJ1-1; TRBD1 aligns across 9 bases. The CDR3 consists of 15 residues. Germline V lookup: CDR1 MNHNY, CDR2 SVGAGI (reference sequence). V dropped 5 bases and J dropped 2; count of bases not matched to a gene: 6. CDR3 protein: CASSTPGQGNTEAFF. CDR3 nucleotides: TGTGCCAGCAGTACGCCGGGACAGGGTAACACTGAAGCTTTCTTT.

The chain employs TRBV2 and TRBJ2-3; D is perhaps TRBD2 (7 bases). Germline V lookup: CDR1 SNHLY, CDR2 FYNNEI. V dropped 4 bases and J dropped 9 bases, with 11 bases sitting between them. This CDR3 has 12 amino acids. The CDR3 protein is CASSGGGPTQYF. For the CDR3, the DNA is TGTGCCAGCAGTGGGGGGGGGCCCACGCAGTATTTT.

The V gene is TRBV19, the J gene TRBJ2-1, with 11 bases lining up with TRBD2. The trim removed 2 bases at V and 5 bases at J, leaving 14 bases unmatched. CDR3 length equals 19 residues. The V gene's germline CDR1 is LNHDA and CDR2 SQIVND (reference sequence). The CDR3 here is CASSINPLRTSGPHNEQFF. CDR3 coding DNA: TGTGCCAGTAGTATAAACCCTCTCCGGACTAGCGGGCCCCACAATGAGCAGTTCTTC.